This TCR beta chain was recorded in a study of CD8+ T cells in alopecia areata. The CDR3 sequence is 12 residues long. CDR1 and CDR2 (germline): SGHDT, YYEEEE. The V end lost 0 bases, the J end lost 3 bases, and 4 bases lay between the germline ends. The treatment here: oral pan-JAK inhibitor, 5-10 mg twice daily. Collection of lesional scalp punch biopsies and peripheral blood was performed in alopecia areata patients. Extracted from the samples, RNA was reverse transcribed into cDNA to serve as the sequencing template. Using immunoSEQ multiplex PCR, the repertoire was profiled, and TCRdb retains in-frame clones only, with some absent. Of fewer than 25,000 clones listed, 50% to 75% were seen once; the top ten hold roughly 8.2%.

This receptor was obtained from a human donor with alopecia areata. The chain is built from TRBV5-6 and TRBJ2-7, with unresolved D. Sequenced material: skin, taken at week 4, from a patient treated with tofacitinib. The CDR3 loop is CASSLGIYEQYF. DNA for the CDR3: TGTGCCAGCAGCTTGGGTATCTACGAGCAGTACTTC.